Below are 19 T cell receptor beta chains sequenced from a single sample in a study of blood T cell repertoires in COVID-19. Repertoires were generated with immunoSEQ multiplex PCR, while TCRdb's copy carries only in-frame clones and drops some. Of roughly 250,000 clones listed, approximately 90% were seen once; the top ten hold about 1%. Sequenced material: PBMCs or T cells enriched from blood (not recorded which). The receptors stem from a man aged 50-59 years who had been exposed to COVID-19.

CDR3 nucleotides: TGTGCCAGCAACGGTCAGGGTGAACAGCCCCAGCATTTT. It yields the protein CASNGQGEQPQHF. The chain combines TRBV2 with TRBJ1-5, with a tentative D call TRBD1 (5 bases). The CDR3 runs to 13 residues. V gave up 7 bases and J gave up 7 bases, with 14 bases separating them. The germline gives CDR1 SNHLY, CDR2 FYNNEI.

The rearrangement joins TRBV2 to TRBJ1-5, with TRBD1 identical over 7 bases. After removal of 10 bases from V and 3 bases from J, the junction contained 12 bases not matched to a gene. CDR3 length: 15 amino acids. Per germline, CDR1 SNHLY and CDR2 FYNNEI. The CDR3 protein is CATRGSTGFNQPQHF. CDR3 DNA: TGTGCCACCCGAGGATCGACAGGGTTCAATCAGCCCCAGCATTTT.

V gene TRBV14 combines with J gene TRBJ2-2; D not certain. CDR1 and CDR2 from the germline V gene are SGHDN and FVKESK. Trimming left V 4 bases short and J 7 bases short, with 10 bases between. The CDR3 covers 13 residues. CDR3 in DNA: TGTGCCAGCAGCCCATCTAGGTACGGGGAGCTGTTTTTT. It codes for CASSPSRYGELFF.

The rearrangement joins TRBV7-2 to TRBJ2-1; TRBD2 aligns across 13 bases. Germline V gives CDR1 SGHTA, CDR2 FQGNSA. Trimming took 5 bases from V and 5 from J; bases not matched to a gene: 6. The CDR3 loop spans 16 amino acids. The DNA of the CDR3 is TGTGCCAGCAGCAAAATTGGGACTAGCGGGGACAATGAGCAGTTCTTC. Protein: CASSKIGTSGDNEQFF.

The chain links TRBV10-3 to TRBJ1-1; D gene unclear. Per germline, CDR1 ENHRY and CDR2 SYGVKD. The CDR3 contains 14 residues. The V and J ends lost 2 bases and 0 bases respectively, with 7 bases between them. The CDR3 spells CAISENQMNTEAFF. The CDR3, as DNA: TGTGCCATCAGTGAGAATCAGATGAACACTGAAGCTTTCTTT.

V usage is TRBV9 and J usage is TRBJ2-2, with D perhaps TRBD2 (6 bases). Germline lookup yields CDR1 SGDLS and CDR2 YYNGEE. The CDR3 extends over 14 amino acids. Trimming removed 8 bases from V and 3 bases from J, with 14 bases in between. CDR3 bases: TGTGCCAGTGGAGGGTTTACGGACACCGGGGAGCTGTTTTTT. It specifies CASGGFTDTGELFF.

J is TRBJ2-3 and V is TRBV5-1, with 8 bases lining up with TRBD1. The germline V gene has CDR1 SGHRS and CDR2 YFSETQ. The V segment lost 3 bases and the J segment 2 bases; nucleotides outside the gene matches: 5. The CDR3 is made up of 15 amino acids. This chain's CDR3 is CASSSLTGDTDTQYF. The CDR3 DNA follows: TGCGCCAGCAGCTCGCTGACAGGGGACACAGATACGCAGTATTTT.

This rearrangement joins TRBV3-1 (or the pseudogene TRBV3-2) to TRBJ1-1; the D is unclear. Trimming left V 0 bases short and J 6 bases short, with 8 bases between. The germline CDR1 and CDR2 sequences are LGHDT and YNNKEL (reference sequence). This CDR3 is built from 13 residues. The CDR3, as DNA: TGTGCCAGCAGCCAAGATGAGGCAGCTGAAGCTTTCTTT. It translates to CASSQDEAAEAFF.

The J gene is TRBJ2-6, the V gene TRBV28, with D tentatively TRBD1 (5 bases). Germline lookup yields CDR1 MDHEN and CDR2 SYDVKM. CDR3 length: 15 residues. Trimming took off 7 bases at V and 0 bases at J, with 10 bases between the two ends. The DNA for the CDR3 is TGTGCCAGCAACGCAGGGATCTCTGGGGCCAACGTCCTGACTTTC. Translated, it gives CASNAGISGANVLTF.

The chain carries TRBV30 and TRBJ1-2; 9 bases are shared with TRBD1. Germline loops: CDR1 GTSNPN, CDR2 SVGIG (reference sequence). This CDR3 is built from 13 residues. Germline trimming cut 0 bases from V and 8 bases from J; bases unmatched to any gene: 4. This CDR3 reads CAWSVQGATGYTF. CDR3 coding DNA: TGTGCCTGGAGTGTACAGGGGGCGACCGGCTACACCTTC.

This chain's CDR3 is CASSISGTGSEKLFF. The CDR3 nucleotides are TGTGCCAGTAGTATTTCCGGGACAGGGAGTGAAAAACTGTTTTTT. V usage is TRBV19 and J usage is TRBJ1-4; 9 bases align to TRBD1. The CDR3 is 15 residues long. V shed 3 bases and J 7 bases; nucleotides not matched to a gene: 6. Germline V gives CDR1 LNHDA, CDR2 SQIVND (reference sequence).

The chain combines TRBV2 with TRBJ2-2; D might be TRBD2 (5 bases). CDR1 SNHLY and CDR2 FYNNEI come from the germline V gene. V lost 6 bases and J lost 4, with 9 bases in between. CDR3 length equals 13 residues. CDR3 sequence: CASRARATGELFF. CDR3 nucleotides: TGTGCCAGCAGGGCGAGGGCCACCGGGGAGCTGTTTTTT. Full variable domain (missing parts from reference TRBV2 and TRBJ2-2): EPEVTQTPSHQVTQMGQEVILRCVPISNHLYFYWYRQILGQKVEFLVSFYNNEISEKSEIFDDQFSVERPDGSNFTLKIRSTKLEDSAMYFCASRARATGELFFGEGSRLTVL.

The chain is built from TRBV28 and TRBJ2-1; 8 bases align to TRBD2. The V and J ends lost 7 bases and 2 bases, in that order; junction bases with no gene match: 1. Germline loops: CDR1 MDHEN, CDR2 SYDVKM. CDR3 length: 13 residues. CDR3 in DNA: TGTGCCAGCACCGGGGGGGCCTACAATGAGCAGTTCTTC. It encodes CASTGGAYNEQFF.

The chain joins TRBV18 to TRBJ1-1; tentatively, D is TRBD1 (5 bases). Germline values: CDR1 KGHSH, CDR2 LQKENI. The CDR3 spans 13 residues. V gave up 1 base and J gave up 7 bases, with 10 bases separating them. The DNA of the CDR3 is TGTGCCAGCTCACCACAGGGGATGCTTGAAGCTTTCTTT. Translation: CASSPQGMLEAFF.

The chain recombines TRBV2 with TRBJ2-1; no firm D call. This CDR3 has 11 amino acids. V lost 1 base and J 9 bases, leaving 4 bases between the germline ends. The V gene's germline CDR1 is SNHLY and CDR2 FYNNEI. CDR3 bases: TGTGCCAGCAGTGAAGGAGCTGAGCAGTTCTTC. Its protein is CASSEGAEQFF. The full variable domain, completed using reference TRBV2 and TRBJ2-1, is EPEVTQTPSHQVTQMGQEVILRCVPISNHLYFYWYRQILGQKVEFLVSFYNNEISEKSEIFDDQFSVERPDGSNFTLKIRSTKLEDSAMYFCASSEGAEQFFGPGTRLTVL.

This clone was counted once. V is TRBV5-1 and J is TRBJ2-7; 7 positions match TRBD1. The CDR3 has 15 amino acids. The ends lost 4 bases at V and 2 bases at J; junction bases unmatched: 9. CDR1 is SGHRS, CDR2 YFSETQ, per germline. CDR3 sequence (DNA): TGCGCCAGCAGCCTGTCGACAGGGAACACCTACGAGCAGTACTTC. Translation gives CASSLSTGNTYEQYF. The complete variable domain, with remaining parts taken from reference TRBV5-1 and TRBJ2-7, reads KAGVTQTPRYLIKTRGQQVTLSCSPISGHRSVSWYQQTPGQGLQFLFEYFSETQRNKGNFPGRFSGRQFSNSRSEMNVSTLELGDSALYLCASSLSTGNTYEQYFGPGTRLTVT.

The rearrangement uses TRBV14 and TRBJ1-1; D uncertain. The CDR3 is 16 amino acids. Germline CDR1 SGHDN, CDR2 FVKESK. Trimming shortened V by 0 bases and J by 3 bases, and 14 bases separated the two germline ends. The CDR3 spells CASSQEVVGQDTEAFF. The CDR3 DNA sequence: TGTGCCAGCAGCCAAGAAGTAGTGGGTCAGGACACTGAAGCTTTCTTT.

This chain uses TRBV9 with TRBJ2-1; TRBD2 agrees at 12 bases. The CDR3 sequence is 17 residues long. The V segment lost 0 bases and the J segment 4 bases; nucleotides outside the gene matches: 5. The germline V gene encodes CDR1 SGDLS and CDR2 YYNGEE. CDR3 protein: CASSVGTSGIGYNEQFF. CDR3 nucleotide sequence: TGTGCCAGCAGCGTAGGGACTAGCGGGATAGGGTACAATGAGCAGTTCTTC.

This chain links TRBV7-2 with TRBJ1-1; tentative D call: TRBD1 (5 bases). CDR1 and CDR2 (germline): SGHTA, FQGNSA. The length of the CDR3 is 15 residues. Trimming took 1 base from V and 4 from J, leaving 13 bases between them. CDR3 residues: CASSLVGQGGTEAFF. In DNA form, the CDR3 reads TGTGCCAGCAGCTTAGTTGGTCAGGGAGGCACTGAAGCTTTCTTT.